This entry lists 15 T cell receptor beta chains sequenced from one sample in a study of blood T cell repertoires in COVID-19 (dated by TCRdb to about 2020). The library was made by the immunoSEQ multiplex PCR assay. Sourced from immuneACCESS, this table was stored by TCRdb with only in-frame sequences that have V and J called. A share of the clones is absent; for the studies checked, an unresolved V gene accounts for under half, and the remainder has no known explanation. For this sample there are under 150,000 clones; about 80% appear just once. The top ten clonotypes cover 5% to 7.5% of the sample. The sequencing input was peripheral blood. Receptor source: a human donor in a cohort sampled during active COVID-19.

V and J are TRBV21-1 and TRBJ2-7; the table's D gene call, TRBD1, was not cross checked with the DNA. TRBV21-1 is shown as a pseudogene. The CDR3 contains 13 residues. As DNA, the CDR3 is TGTGCCAGCGGGGACACGGGGCCGGACGAGCAGTACTTC. Residues: CASGDTGPDEQYF.

Notes on this clone: The same CDR3 can be traced to other DNA sequences in this sample. This chain links TRBV4-1 with TRBJ1-2; no firm D call. V was clipped by 0 bases and J by 1 base, with 6 bases between them. Germline V lookup: CDR1 MGHRA, CDR2 YSYEKL. CDR3 length: 14 amino acids. The CDR3 coding sequence is TGCGCCAGCAGCCAAGATTCGGGTAACTATGGCTACACCTTC. Translated, it gives CASSQDSGNYGYTF.

This clone was observed a single time. This chain connects TRBV6-5 to TRBJ2-7; 8 bases are shared with TRBD1. Germline loops: CDR1 MNHEY, CDR2 SVGAGI. The CDR3 has 15 amino acids. Trimming removed 4 bases from V and 4 bases from J; junction bases left unmatched: 9. The CDR3 here is CASSLVTGGGYEQYF. The CDR3 DNA reads as TGTGCCAGCAGTTTGGTAACAGGGGGTGGGTACGAGCAGTACTTC.

The chain is built from TRBV5-6 and TRBJ2-1; TRBD1 is a possible D gene (5 bases). V was pared by 1 base and J by 7 bases, with 9 bases between. This CDR3 has 13 amino acids. Germline V gene sequence: CDR1 SGHDT, CDR2 YYEEEE. The CDR3: CASSLRGLNEQFF. The CDR3, as DNA: TGTGCCAGCAGCTTGAGGGGCTTAAATGAGCAGTTCTTC.

The chain uses TRBV6-2 or TRBV6-3 and TRBJ2-5; 11 bases map to TRBD2. V lost 6 bases, J lost 0 bases, and 3 bases stayed unmatched. In germline, CDR1 is MNHEY, CDR2 SVGEGT. This CDR3 has 15 amino acids. CDR3 in DNA: TGTGCCAGCAGGCCTAGCGGGGGGTACCAAGAGACCCAGTACTTC. Protein product: CASRPSGGYQETQYF.

V is TRBV6-1 and J is TRBJ1-6; D is undetermined. Germline-derived CDR1 and CDR2 are MNHNS and SASEGT. CDR3 length: 14 amino acids. Trimming shortened V by 3 bases and J by 6 bases, and 9 bases separated the two germline ends. CDR3 in amino acids: CASSERTGNSPLHF. CDR3 nucleotide sequence: TGTGCCAGCAGTGAGCGGACTGGTAATTCACCCCTCCACTTT.

This chain connects TRBV28 to TRBJ1-5, with TRBD1 matching 9 bases. Germline V CDR1 and CDR2: MDHEN, SYDVKM. With 5 bases clipped from V and 7 bases from J, the junction kept 9 bases outside the gene matches. The CDR3 totals 15 residues. DNA for the CDR3: TGTGCCAGCAGTCCAGCGGGACAGGGATACCAGCCCCAGCATTTT. This gives the protein CASSPAGQGYQPQHF.

This clone was picked up one time. The chain uses TRBV11-2 and TRBJ1-1; weak D call: TRBD1 (5 bases). With 5 bases removed from V and 4 bases from J, the gap between germline ends came to 14 bases. Germline V gives CDR1 SGHAT, CDR2 FQNNGV. This CDR3 has 14 residues. In DNA, the CDR3 is TGTGCCAGCAGCAATACTGGCGGGGGCACTGAAGCTTTCTTT. It codes for CASSNTGGGTEAFF.

V gene TRBV4-1 combines with J gene TRBJ1-5, with TRBD1 identical over 8 bases. The germline gives CDR1 MGHRA, CDR2 YSYEKL. This CDR3 has 16 amino acids. V gave up 1 base and J gave up 5 bases; unmatched junction bases: 7. The CDR3 region is CASSQGPQGGDQPQHF. CDR3 DNA sequence: TGCGCCAGCAGCCAAGGGCCACAGGGGGGCGATCAGCCCCAGCATTTT.

The J gene is TRBJ2-7, the V gene TRBV11-2, with 10 bases that match TRBD2. J gave up 2 bases and V 2 bases, and 15 bases lay outside the gene matches. The CDR3 covers 19 residues. Per the germline V gene, CDR1 is SGHAT and CDR2 is FQNNGV. In DNA form, the CDR3 reads TGTGCCAGCAGCTTAAGGGGTCGGCTAGCGGGGGAGATACCCTACGAGCAGTACTTC. Its translation is CASSLRGRLAGEIPYEQYF.

This sequence joins TRBV24-1 and TRBJ2-5; D not certain. The CDR3 is made up of 13 amino acids. Trimming pared 0 bases from V and 7 bases from J, leaving 8 bases between. CDR1 KGHDR and CDR2 SFDVKD come from the germline V gene. Here the CDR3 DNA reads TGTGCCACCAGTGATTTGCCGGCAGGGACCCAGTACTTC. Translated, it gives CATSDLPAGTQYF.

The chain carries TRBV14 and TRBJ2-1; D possibly corresponds to TRBD2 (5 bases). V lost 1 base, J lost 10 bases, and 8 bases lay in between. The germline gives CDR1 SGHDN, CDR2 FVKESK. This CDR3 is built from 12 residues. The CDR3 region has the DNA TGTGCCAGCAGCCAAGTTTGGAGGGAGCAGTTCTTC. This translates into CASSQVWREQFF.

This chain joins TRBV6-5 and TRBJ2-7; the match to TRBD1 covers 7 bases. Germline CDR1 is MNHEY and CDR2 is SVGAGI. The CDR3 contains 13 residues. V shed 1 base, J shed 5 bases, and the junction held 2 bases outside the gene matches. The CDR3 region has the DNA TGTGCCAGCAGTTACTTGACAGGGAACGAGCAGTACTTC. Translation: CASSYLTGNEQYF.

This clone was seen a few times. This chain connects TRBV30 to TRBJ1-2; TRBD1 matches at 8 bases. This CDR3 has 12 amino acids. Germline V CDR1 and CDR2: GTSNPN, SVGIG (reference sequence). V lost 4 bases to trimming and J lost 8 bases; unmatched junction nucleotides: 6. This CDR3 is CAWKLRGLGYTF. In DNA, the CDR3 is TGTGCCTGGAAACTCAGGGGGCTCGGCTACACCTTC.

This rearrangement joins TRBV7-2 to TRBJ2-5; D gene uncertain. From germline, CDR1 is SGHTA and CDR2 FQGNSA. The V gene lost 4 bases and the J gene lost 2 bases, with 11 bases spanning the gap. The CDR3 is 14 residues long. The CDR3 DNA sequence: TGTGCCAGCAGCTCTAGGAGCCTTCAAGAGACCCAGTACTTC. The encoded protein is CASSSRSLQETQYF.